What follows are 12 T cell receptor beta chains derived from one specimen sequenced in a study of blood T cell repertoires in COVID-19. Some clones are missing from TCRdb's copy, which holds only in-frame ones; the method was immunoSEQ multiplex PCR. Found here are roughly 500,000 clones, 75% to 90% of them singletons; the top ten hold under 9.5%. The sequenced material came from PBMCs or T cells enriched from blood (not recorded which). The source of these receptors is a woman aged 55 to 70 who had recovered from COVID-19.

The V and J genes are TRBV9 and TRBJ1-4; 8 bases fit TRBD1. This CDR3 spans 17 amino acids. V lost 0 bases, J lost 8 bases, and 12 bases stayed unmatched. Germline CDR1 SGDLS, CDR2 YYNGEE. CDR3 in amino acids: CASSVGRRDRGVEKLFF. In nucleotides, the CDR3 is TGTGCCAGCAGCGTAGGAAGGAGAGACAGGGGAGTCGAAAAACTGTTTTTT.

The CDR3 nucleotides are TGTGCCAGCAAAGGGAGGGCAGATACGCAGTATTTT. Protein product: CASKGRADTQYF. The chain couples TRBV12-3 or TRBV12-4 to TRBJ2-3, with 7 bases matching TRBD2. This CDR3 region has 12 residues. V dropped 7 bases and J dropped 4; count of bases not matched to a gene: 2.

This clone has just a few counts. V gene TRBV6-5 combines with J gene TRBJ1-2; maybe TRBD1 (5 bases). Trimming pared 6 bases from V and 13 bases from J, leaving 18 bases between. The CDR3 runs to 12 residues. In germline, CDR1 is MNHEY, CDR2 SVGAGI. In DNA form, the CDR3 reads TGTGCCAGCAGCCCGACGAACGGGGGACGCACCTTC. Translated, it gives CASSPTNGGRTF.

In its sample, this clone was seen once. The CDR3 sequence: CALRFPGVGYGYTF. The CDR3 nucleotides read TGTGCCTTAAGATTCCCAGGGGTTGGCTATGGCTACACCTTC. The genes are TRBV6-5 and TRBJ1-2; D possibly corresponds to TRBD1 (6 bases). The V gene's germline CDR1 is MNHEY and CDR2 SVGAGI. The V gene lost 11 bases and the J gene lost 4 bases, with 20 bases spanning the gap. This CDR3 contains 14 residues.

The V and J genes are TRBV6-5 and TRBJ2-3; 7 bases are shared with TRBD2. The CDR3 is 14 amino acids. Germline loops: CDR1 MNHEY, CDR2 SVGAGI. V lost 6 bases to trimming and J lost 4 bases; unmatched junction nucleotides: 7. The CDR3 spells CASRGSAGPDTQYF. The CDR3 nucleotides are TGTGCCAGCAGGGGCTCAGCGGGGCCAGATACGCAGTATTTT.

This chain links TRBV5-5 with TRBJ2-2; 7 bases are shared with TRBD2. The CDR3 has 16 residues. Germline assignment: CDR1 SGHKS and CDR2 YYEKEE (reference sequence). The V gene end was trimmed by 4 bases and the J gene end by 4 bases; junction bases not matched to a gene: 10. The CDR3 coding sequence is TGTGCCAGCAGCCTCTCTTGGCGGGGGTCCACCGGGGAGCTGTTTTTT. This gives the protein CASSLSWRGSTGELFF.

This chain connects TRBV13 to TRBJ2-3; D is ambiguous. Germline V gene data show CDR1 as PRHDT and CDR2 as FYEKMQ (reference sequence). V lost 5 bases to trimming and J lost 3 bases, with 3 bases between them. CDR3 size: 11 residues. The CDR3 region has the DNA TGTGCCAGCAGCCGGACAGATACGCAGTATTTT. Encoded protein: CASSRTDTQYF.

This chain links TRBV11-3 with TRBJ2-3; 8 nucleotides align to TRBD2. This CDR3 has 17 amino acids. CDR1 is SGHNT, CDR2 YENEEA, per germline. V dropped 5 bases and J dropped 1; count of bases not matched to a gene: 11. The CDR3 DNA sequence: TGTGCCAGCAGCCCCCCCGGGAGTAGCGGGGGCACAGATACGCAGTATTTT. Translating gives CASSPPGSSGGTDTQYF.

The sample holds one count of this clone. The chain has TRBV19 and TRBJ1-4, with TRBD1 identical over 12 bases. This CDR3 is built from 16 residues. Losses at the gene ends were 5 bases for V and 6 bases for J; bases not matched to a gene: 7. Germline V gives CDR1 LNHDA, CDR2 SQIVND (reference sequence). The CDR3 loop reads CASSPGTGGTYEKLFF. CDR3 bases: TGTGCCAGTAGTCCCGGGACAGGGGGCACGTATGAAAAACTGTTTTTT.

V usage is TRBV4-2 and J usage is TRBJ2-2; 9 bases match TRBD2. With V trimmed by 0 bases and J by 1 base, 3 bases remained unmatched. Looked up from germline, CDR1 is LGHNA and CDR2 is YNFKEQ. CDR3 length: 17 amino acids. The CDR3: CASSQDKLAGNTGELFF. Here the CDR3 DNA reads TGTGCCAGCAGCCAAGATAAACTAGCGGGGAACACCGGGGAGCTGTTTTTT.

This clone came up many times. The chain recombines TRBV7-9 with TRBJ1-2, with D possibly matching TRBD1 (6 bases). V was shortened by 2 bases and J by 6 bases, with 10 bases between the two germline ends. CDR3 length equals 13 residues. Germline V gives CDR1 SEHNR, CDR2 FQNEAQ (reference sequence). This chain's CDR3 is CASSLTGWDGYTF. Here the CDR3 DNA reads TGTGCCAGCAGCTTAACAGGGTGGGATGGCTACACCTTC.

This clone was counted a few times. The chain is built from TRBV7-9 and TRBJ1-1; D unclear. The CDR3 totals 15 residues. Germline CDR1 is SEHNR and CDR2 is FQNEAQ (reference sequence). V dropped 3 bases and J dropped 5 bases, with 16 bases sitting between them. The CDR3 protein is CASSFETYVRTEAFF. The CDR3 bases are TGTGCCAGCAGCTTCGAGACATACGTCCGAACTGAAGCTTTCTTT.